These T cell receptor beta chains were read from a single sample in a study of shared clonotypes between healthy human individuals. Sequencing was performed with immunoSEQ multiplex PCR; in TCRdb, only in-frame clones are kept and a portion is missing. The sample lists around 550,000 clones, 85% to 95% occurring once. Specimen: naive CD8+ T cells sorted from blood. The origin of the receptors is a woman aged 25 to 39 in good health. CDR3s include the opening cysteine and the closing phenylalanine or tryptophan. Each record gives: clone size, J gene, D gene, V gene, CDR3 protein, CDR3 DNA. A D gene is named only where the DNA matches it firmly. Clone size is not always given. Where it is, it says once, few, many or a class for expanded clones.

-	TRBJ2-7	-	TRBV28	CASSRNYEQYF	TGTGCCAGCAGTCGAAACTACGAGCAGTACTTC
-	TRBJ1-1	-	TRBV25-1	CASSGGLNTEAFF	TGTGCCAGCAGTGGGGGTCTGAACACTGAAGCTTTCTTT
-	TRBJ2-1	TRBD2	TRBV27	CASSLASGANEQFF	TGTGCCAGCAGTCTGGCTAGCGGGGCCAATGAGCAGTTCTTC
-	TRBJ2-7	TRBD2	TRBV4-1	CASSQPSGSVINEQYF	TGCGCCAGCAGCCAACCTAGCGGGAGTGTCATCAACGAGCAGTACTTC
-	TRBJ2-3	TRBD2	TRBV7-9	CASSRGRAPDTQYF	TGTGCCAGCAGCCGAGGGAGGGCCCCAGATACGCAGTATTTT
-	TRBJ2-7	TRBD2	TRBV7-9	CASSPSSGRGYYEQYF	TGTGCCAGCAGCCCTTCGAGCGGGAGGGGATACTACGAGCAGTACTTC
-	TRBJ1-2	-	TRBV5-4	CASSFVTGGYTF	TGTGCCAGCAGCTTCGTTACGGGCGGCTACACCTTC
-	TRBJ2-7	TRBD2	TRBV11-2	CASSQAGMVYEQYF	TGTGCCAGCAGCCAAGCGGGAATGGTCTACGAGCAGTACTTC
-	TRBJ1-2	-	TRBV11-1	CASSLGLYGYTF	TGTGCCAGCAGCTTAGGACTCTATGGCTACACCTTC
-	TRBJ2-1	-	TRBV6-5	CASSYYHRVGEQFF	TGTGCCAGCAGTTACTATCACAGGGTTGGTGAGCAGTTCTTC
-	TRBJ1-1	-	TRBV9	CASSVPTGMNTEAFF	TGTGCCAGCAGCGTACCGACAGGCATGAACACTGAAGCTTTCTTT
-	TRBJ2-3	-	TRBV28	CASSVGPPSTDTQYF	TGTGCCAGCAGTGTCGGGCCTCCTAGCACAGATACGCAGTATTTT
-	TRBJ2-7	-	TRBV28	CASRTQRQPYSYEQYF	TGTGCCAGCAGAACTCAAAGACAGCCATACTCCTACGAGCAGTACTTC
once	TRBJ2-1	-	TRBV7-9	CASSLKGEYNEQFF	TGTGCCAGCAGTTTAAAGGGGGAGTACAATGAGCAGTTCTTC
-	TRBJ2-1	TRBD2	TRBV11-3	CASTFGTSGDNEQFF	TGTGCCAGCACCTTTGGGACTAGCGGAGACAATGAGCAGTTCTTC
-	TRBJ2-1	-	TRBV19	CASSIQGSYNEQFF	TGTGCCAGTAGTATTCAGGGGTCCTACAATGAGCAGTTCTTC
few	TRBJ1-1	-	TRBV4-2	CASSQGISGANTEAFF	TGTGCCAGCAGCCAAGGCATATCGGGGGCGAACACTGAAGCTTTCTTT
-	TRBJ2-7	-	TRBV5-1	CASSLDWGSYEQYF	TGCGCCAGCAGCTTGGATTGGGGATCCTACGAGCAGTACTTC
-	TRBJ2-1	-	TRBV6-5	CASSSLQLSSYNEQFF	TGTGCCAGCAGTTCCCTACAGTTGAGCTCCTACAATGAGCAGTTCTTC
-	TRBJ2-7	-	TRBV21-1	CASSKGQAGVGEQYF	TGTGCCAGCAGCAAAGGACAAGCGGGAGTAGGCGAGCAGTACTTC
-	TRBJ2-7	TRBD1	TRBV27	CASSFTGGGDEQYF	TGTGCCAGCAGTTTCACAGGGGGAGGAGACGAGCAGTACTTC
-	TRBJ1-2	-	TRBV28	CASSLAGGYGYTF	TGTGCCAGCAGCCTAGCGGGTGGCTATGGCTACACCTTC
-	TRBJ2-1	-	TRBV28	CASSRLGLYNEQFF	TGTGCCAGCAGTCGGCTGGGTCTCTACAATGAGCAGTTCTTC
-	TRBJ1-5	-	TRBV10-2	CASSGESYQPQHF	TGCGCCAGCAGTGGAGAGAGTTATCAGCCCCAGCATTTT
-	TRBJ1-4	-	TRBV25-1	CASSDEDREVPNEKLFF	TGTGCCAGCAGTGATGAGGATCGGGAAGTTCCTAATGAAAAACTGTTTTTT
-	TRBJ2-1	-	TRBV7-6	CASSLGGVWEQFF	TGTGCCAGCAGCTTAGGTGGAGTCTGGGAGCAGTTCTTC
-	TRBJ2-7	TRBD1	TRBV19	CASSATTGTYEQYF	TGTGCCAGTAGCGCTACGACAGGGACCTACGAGCAGTACTTC
once	TRBJ1-4	-	TRBV13	CASSLGSVQEEKLFF	TGTGCCAGCAGCTTAGGATCGGTGCAAGAAGAAAAACTGTTTTTT